The TCR beta chain under discussion was sequenced for a study of blood T cell repertoires in COVID-19. The length of the CDR3 is 17 residues. Germline V CDR1 and CDR2: SNHLY, FYNNEI. V lost 1 base, J lost 3 bases, and 13 bases lay in between. This clone was recorded a few times. Sequencing was performed with immunoSEQ multiplex PCR; in TCRdb, only in-frame clones are kept and a portion is missing. The sample has about 58,000 clones, 70% to 90% seen once. Sequences were obtained from peripheral blood. The rearrangement joins TRBV2 to TRBJ2-6; D perhaps matches TRBD2 (6 bases). This sequence originates from a woman aged 60 to 75 with active COVID-19. CDR3 DNA sequence: TGTGCCAGCAGTGAAGTAGGCGGGGCTGGTGGGGCCAACGTCCTGACTTTC. This encodes CASSEVGGAGGANVLTF.